Below, 9 T cell receptor beta chains from the same sample are listed, as sequenced in a study of blood T cells in healthy people across ages. The second PCR ran about 6 to 11 cycles with a sample-barcoded 5' primer and J-beta primers. MiXCR was run by TCRdb on the 5' RACE reads, yielding one entry per CDR3 protein. The sample lists over a million distinct CDR3 sequences, almost 60% occurring once. Material for sequencing was blood. The receptor source for this set is a young man in good health.

The chain uses TRBV5-1 and TRBJ2-3, with 10 bases identical to TRBD2. CDR1 and CDR2 from the germline V gene are SGHRS and YFSETQ. This CDR3 is 16 amino acids long. Germline trimming cut 1 base from V and 2 bases from J; bases unmatched to any gene: 4. The CDR3 here is CASSLLTSGVTDTQYF. CDR3 sequence (DNA): TGCGCCAGCAGCTTGCTCACTAGCGGGGTCACAGATACGCAGTATTTT.

The rearrangement uses TRBV20-1 and TRBJ2-5, with 7 bases fitting TRBD2. The V gene's germline CDR1 is DFQATT and CDR2 SNEGSKA (reference sequence). Germline trimming cut 6 bases from V and 2 bases from J; bases unmatched to any gene: 6. The CDR3 covers 13 residues. The CDR3 loop reads CSAFAGVQETQYF. In DNA, the CDR3 is TGCAGTGCGTTCGCGGGGGTTCAAGAGACCCAGTACTTC.

This clonotype was seen a few times. The chain carries TRBV12-3 or TRBV12-4 and TRBJ2-7; D is undetermined. This CDR3 has 14 residues. Trimming stripped 2 bases from V and 0 bases from J, with 8 bases between. The CDR3: CASSLRLGSYEQYF. In DNA form, the CDR3 reads TGTGCCAGCAGTTTAAGGTTAGGCTCCTACGAGCAGTACTTC.

The J gene is TRBJ2-1, the V gene TRBV29-1; 11 bases agree with TRBD2. This CDR3 is 16 amino acids long. Trimming removed 0 bases from V and 6 bases from J; junction bases left unmatched: 7. CDR1 and CDR2 (germline): SQVTM, ANQGSEA. The DNA of the CDR3 is TGCAGCGTTGAAGATTTTGAACTAGCGGGAGCCAATGAGCAGTTCTTC. The encoded protein is CSVEDFELAGANEQFF.

The V and J genes are TRBV28 and TRBJ2-4; D is uncertain. Matching the DNA end better, TRBJ2-7 makes the J call doubtful. The CDR3 contains 15 residues. Germline assignment: CDR1 MDHEN and CDR2 SYDVKM. The CDR3 DNA follows: TGTGCCAGCAGTTTCTCGGTAGATGGCGGCTACGAGCAGTACTTC. It yields the protein CASSFSVDGGYEQYF.

The chain links TRBV29-1 to TRBJ2-7; the D gene is possibly TRBD1 (7 bases). The CDR3 loop spans 14 amino acids. V was shortened by 4 bases and J by 2 bases, with 15 bases between the two germline ends. Germline-derived CDR1 and CDR2 are SQVTM and ANQGSEA. This CDR3 reads CSVGGTASTYEQYF. As DNA, the CDR3 is TGCAGCGTTGGCGGGACAGCCTCCACCTACGAGCAGTACTTC.

This clonotype showed up many times. This chain connects TRBV6-4 to TRBJ2-6; TRBD1 matches 8 bases. Losses at the gene ends were 4 bases for V and 4 bases for J; bases not matched to a gene: 0. This CDR3 has 14 residues. Looked up from germline, CDR1 is MRHNA and CDR2 is SNTAGT. The DNA for the CDR3 is TGTGCCAGCAGTGGGACAGGGGGGGCCAACGTCCTGACTTTC. Translation: CASSGTGGANVLTF.

The chain recombines TRBV12-3 or TRBV12-4 with TRBJ2-2, with D hard to call. V lost 4 bases, J lost 5 bases, and 8 bases lay in between. The CDR3 is 13 amino acids. The DNA of the CDR3 is TGTGCCAGCAGTTCGCTGCGTACCGGGGAGCTGTTTTTT. Translating gives CASSSLRTGELFF.

The V and J genes are TRBV4-3 and TRBJ2-4; D is uncertain. The germline V gene encodes CDR1 LGHNA and CDR2 YSLEER. The CDR3 runs to 19 residues. V shed 1 base and J shed 5 bases, with 24 bases lying between them. CDR3 sequence: CASSQARAFTTLQQNIQYF. The CDR3 nucleotides read TGCGCCAGCAGCCAAGCTCGGGCCTTTACAACACTACAACAAAACATTCAGTACTTC.